This T cell receptor (beta chain) was recorded in a study of T-cell memory formation after mild COVID-19. TCRdb reanalysed the 5' RACE reads using MiXCR and keeps one entry per CDR3 protein. The sample includes over 500,000 distinct CDR3 sequences, around 16% of them seen just once. On this clonotype: Its specificity is not known.

Study-level findings and limits: Those CD4+ clones that contracted were mainly in CM and EM (CD8+ ones in EMRA).

Trimming removed 3 bases at V and 4 bases at J, with 13 bases between. The CDR3 is 15 residues long. Material for sequencing was PBMCs or a T cell subset sorted from them (not recorded which). This TCR was sampled from an adult woman who had mild COVID-19 (a few samples of this study predate the infection). Cell type and time point are not known. The chain joins TRBV12-3 or TRBV12-4 to TRBJ2-4, with D perhaps assigned TRBD1 or TRBD2 (5 bases each). The CDR3 nucleotides are TGTGCCAGCAGTTTTAGCGCGACAGCGAAAAACATTCAGTACTTC. Translated: CASSFSATAKNIQYF.